Included here is one TCR beta chain sequence, with context. The antigen is unknown. The source of the sample is a study of T cell responses to AZD1222 COVID-19 vaccine. Here immunoSEQ multiplex PCR was the method, and the copy in TCRdb shows in-frame clones only, minus some. The repertoire holds 150,000 to 200,000 clones, with 85% to 95% as singletons. Study findings and constraints: Unmutated variant regions are reportedly targeted by nearly half of spike-specific TCRs. Once two AZD1222 doses were given, Spike-specific TCR breadth and depth went up. It was only after the peak T cell response that any repertoires were sampled. Clonal diversity may have been underestimated in mostly white British donors.

CDR1 is ENHRY, CDR2 SYGVKD, per germline. Trimming took 3 bases from V and 10 from J, leaving 13 bases between them. The CDR3 is 13 amino acids. V gene TRBV10-3 combines with J gene TRBJ2-1; tentative D call: TRBD1 (6 bases). This clonotype originated in an adult who received the AZD1222 COVID-19 vaccine. Sequenced material: peripheral blood, taken 28 days after the second AZD1222 dose. The DNA for the CDR3 is TGTGCCATCAGTGAAAGGGGGTTGGGGGAGCAGTTCTTC. This encodes CAISERGLGEQFF.